This T cell receptor (beta chain) was captured in a study of blood T cell repertoires in COVID-19. Turning to the study itself: Acute-phase and convalescent COVID-19 samples originated in the United States, Italy and Spain. PBMCs, B-cell-depleted T cells, or T cells were the source of the cDNA or gDNA that made up the material.

As originally analysed: Researchers report that nucleated cell counts were estimated from reference gene primer amplification. Sequenced by immunoSEQ multiplex PCR; TCRdb stores in-frame clones only, minus some. V and J calls and clone size follow that table, whereas D and trimming were derived from the DNA. This table has more than 60,000 clones, almost 85% appearing once. The CDR3 covers 15 residues. The J segment lost 5 bases and the V segment lost 5 bases, leaving 9 bases of the junction unmatched. The germline V gene encodes CDR1 SGHTA and CDR2 FQGNSA. The V and J genes are TRBV7-2 and TRBJ2-1; 7 bases line up with TRBD1. The source material was peripheral blood. This TCR derives from a man between 60 and 75 years old with acute or convalescent COVID-19. CDR3 region: CASSQPGTDNNEQFF. The CDR3 bases are TGTGCCAGCAGCCAACCCGGGACAGATAACAATGAGCAGTTCTTC.